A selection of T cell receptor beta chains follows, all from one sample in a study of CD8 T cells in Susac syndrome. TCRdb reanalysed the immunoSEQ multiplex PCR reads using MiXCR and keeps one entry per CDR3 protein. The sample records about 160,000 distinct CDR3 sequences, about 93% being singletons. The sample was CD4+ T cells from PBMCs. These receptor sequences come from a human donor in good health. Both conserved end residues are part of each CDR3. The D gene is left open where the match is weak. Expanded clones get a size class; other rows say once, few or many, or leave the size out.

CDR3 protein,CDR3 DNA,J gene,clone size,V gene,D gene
CASRPRGPPGTGELFF,TGTGCCAGCAGGCCCAGGGGGCCACCCGGCACCGGGGAGCTGTTTTTT,TRBJ2-2,NA,TRBV27,TRBD1
CASSQVSSNQPQHF,TGCGCCAGCAGCCAAGTCTCTAGCAATCAGCCCCAGCATTTT,TRBJ1-5,NA,TRBV4-1,NA
CASSVQYEQYF,TGTGCCAGCAGTGTACAGTACGAGCAGTACTTC,TRBJ2-7,NA,TRBV28,NA
CASSSTLAGTPHEQYF,TGCGCCAGCAGCTCAACCTTAGCGGGAACGCCGCACGAGCAGTACTTC,TRBJ2-7,NA,TRBV5-1,TRBD2
CAWSPVLTAQETQYF,TGTGCCTGGAGCCCAGTTTTAACAGCTCAAGAGACCCAGTACTTC,TRBJ2-5,once,TRBV30,NA
CSAPLAGIDTDTQYF,TGCAGTGCTCCCTTAGCGGGGATTGACACAGATACGCAGTATTTT,TRBJ2-3,NA,TRBV20-1,TRBD2
CASSVHRGSGYTF,TGTGCCAGCAGTGTTCACAGGGGAAGTGGCTACACCTTC,TRBJ1-2,NA,TRBV6-1,TRBD1
CAWSVGVNNYGYTF,TGTGCCTGGAGTGTAGGGGTCAACAACTATGGCTACACCTTC,TRBJ1-2,once,TRBV30,NA
CASSIGASGKAFF,TGTGCCAGCAGCATCGGGGCCTCCGGGAAAGCTTTCTTT,TRBJ1-1,NA,TRBV11-2,NA
CSADARGRNYGYTF,TGCAGTGCTGACGCCAGGGGAAGGAACTATGGCTACACCTTC,TRBJ1-2,NA,TRBV20-1,NA
CAIRAGTVNYGYTF,TGTGCCATCAGGGCGGGGACGGTAAACTATGGCTACACCTTC,TRBJ1-2,NA,TRBV10-3,NA
CASSPYLGSTDTQYF,TGTGCCAGCAGTCCTTACCTTGGGAGCACAGATACGCAGTATTTT,TRBJ2-3,NA,TRBV2,NA
CASSWGQGNTEAFF,TGTGCCAGCAGCTGGGGACAGGGGAACACTGAAGCTTTCTTT,TRBJ1-1,NA,TRBV7-3,TRBD1
CSARRQLGTGELFF,TGCAGTGCTAGGAGACAGTTGGGCACCGGGGAGCTGTTTTTT,TRBJ2-2,NA,TRBV20-1,NA
CASRSQATNEKLFF,TGTGCCAGCCGCTCTCAGGCAACTAATGAAAAACTGTTTTTT,TRBJ1-4,NA,TRBV6-5,NA
CSARDKGGTDTQYF,TGCAGTGCTAGAGATAAGGGGGGGACAGATACGCAGTATTTT,TRBJ2-3,NA,TRBV20-1,NA
CASSFNGANVLTF,TGTGCCAGCAGTTTCAATGGGGCCAACGTCCTGACTTTC,TRBJ2-6,NA,TRBV27,NA
CSGGTGTYEQYF,TGCAGCGGGGGGACAGGGACCTACGAGCAGTACTTC,TRBJ2-7,NA,TRBV29-1,TRBD1
CASSLAPGPNEQFF,TGTGCCAGCAGCTTAGCCCCTGGCCCCAATGAGCAGTTCTTC,TRBJ2-1,few,TRBV7-2,NA
CASSGAGSSYNSPLHF,TGTGCCAGCAGCGGGGCGGGGAGCTCCTATAATTCACCCCTCCACTTT,TRBJ1-6,NA,TRBV3-1,NA
CASSLAWGATDTQYF,TGCGCCAGCAGCTTGGCCTGGGGGGCCACAGATACGCAGTATTTT,TRBJ2-3,once,TRBV5-1,NA
CASSRTLGELFF,TGTGCCAGTAGTCGGACCCTCGGGGAGCTGTTTTTT,TRBJ2-2,NA,TRBV19,NA
CASSTRGLRETQYF,TGTGCCAGCAGTACCCGGGGTCTGAGGGAGACCCAGTACTTC,TRBJ2-5,NA,TRBV27,NA
CASSENGDTEAFF,TGCGCCAGCAGTGAAAACGGAGACACTGAAGCTTTCTTT,TRBJ1-1,NA,TRBV10-1,NA
CASSTASNQPQHF,TGTGCCAGCAGTACTGCGAGCAATCAGCCCCAGCATTTT,TRBJ1-5,once,TRBV2,NA
CSVANLRDGYTF,TGCAGCGTCGCAAACTTAAGGGATGGCTACACCTTC,TRBJ1-2,NA,TRBV29-1,NA
CSVDAGGWYGYTF,TGCAGCGTTGACGCAGGGGGCTGGTATGGCTACACCTTC,TRBJ1-2,NA,TRBV29-1,TRBD1
CASITAQNAFF,TGCGCCAGCATCACCGCCCAGAACGCTTTCTTT,TRBJ1-1,NA,TRBV23-1,NA
CASSRGGQGHNEQFF,TGTGCCAGCAGCCGAGGAGGGCAGGGACACAATGAGCAGTTCTTC,TRBJ2-1,NA,TRBV6-6,NA
CASSDPVGHREQYF,TGTGCCAGCAGTGACCCAGTAGGTCACCGCGAGCAGTACTTC,TRBJ2-7,NA,TRBV2,NA
CASSRTGETQYF,TGCGCCAGCAGCCGGACGGGAGAGACCCAGTACTTC,TRBJ2-5,NA,TRBV5-1,NA
CASSQDRIGVKNIQYF,TGCGCCAGCAGCCAAGATCGCATAGGGGTCAAAAACATTCAGTACTTC,TRBJ2-4,NA,TRBV4-1,NA
CASSHLGGGETQYF,TGCGCCAGCAGCCATCTAGGGGGCGGGGAGACCCAGTACTTC,TRBJ2-5,NA,TRBV4-1,TRBD1
CASSYGRGVDTQYF,TGTGCCAGCAGTTACGGCAGGGGTGTAGATACGCAGTATTTT,TRBJ2-3,NA,TRBV6-5,NA
CAWSRAGAFGETQYF,TGTGCCTGGAGTAGGGCAGGGGCCTTCGGAGAGACCCAGTACTTC,TRBJ2-5,NA,TRBV30,NA
CASRRGASLGADTQYF,TGCGCCAGCAGGCGGGGGGCCAGTTTAGGGGCAGATACGCAGTATTTT,TRBJ2-3,NA,TRBV4-1,TRBD2
CASSASGMENEKLFF,TGTGCCAGCAGCGCTTCTGGAATGGAAAACGAAAAACTGTTTTTT,TRBJ1-4,NA,TRBV9,NA
CASSQGDRVMGEQYF,TGTGCCAGCAGCCAAGGGGACAGGGTAATGGGCGAGCAGTACTTC,TRBJ2-7,NA,TRBV3-1,TRBD1
CATSRQGADSPLHF,TGTGCCACCAGCAGACAGGGGGCGGATTCACCCCTCCACTTT,TRBJ1-6,NA,TRBV15,TRBD1
CASSAGQGEEKLFF,TGTGCCAGCAGTGCAGGGCAGGGGGAGGAAAAACTGTTTTTT,TRBJ1-4,NA,TRBV2,TRBD1
CASSHLTGWTEAFF,TGTGCCAGCAGCCATCTGACGGGTTGGACTGAAGCTTTCTTT,TRBJ1-1,NA,TRBV14,NA
CASSSFRDGAYYGYTF,TGTGCCAGCAGTTCGTTCCGGGACGGAGCCTACTATGGCTACACCTTC,TRBJ1-2,NA,TRBV6-5,NA
CASSVGQDYEQYF,TGCGCCAGCAGCGTGGGACAGGACTACGAGCAGTACTTC,TRBJ2-7,NA,TRBV5-1,TRBD1
CASSGQFIGRDTEAFF,TGTGCCAGCTCGGGACAGTTCATTGGGAGAGACACTGAAGCTTTCTTT,TRBJ1-1,NA,TRBV6-1,TRBD1
CASSLVQDYEQYF,TGCGCCAGCAGCTTAGTACAGGACTACGAGCAGTACTTC,TRBJ2-7,NA,TRBV5-1,NA
CASSLTLAGGSDTQYF,TGTGCCAGCAGCTTAACCTTAGCGGGGGGATCAGATACGCAGTATTTT,TRBJ2-3,NA,TRBV7-9,TRBD2
CASSFVQNGYTF,TGTGCCAGCAGTTTCGTGCAGAATGGCTACACCTTC,TRBJ1-2,NA,TRBV12-3/TRBV12-4,NA